This record concerns one TCR beta chain sequence. These data are taken from a study of blood T cell repertoires in COVID-19. At the level of the study: The analysed material was cDNA or gDNA that came from T cells, B-cell-depleted T cells, or PBMCs.

CDR1 is SGHNT and CDR2 is YENEEA in the germline V gene. V was cut by 5 bases and J by 5 bases, with 16 bases left in between. The CDR3 is 14 residues long. Clones were sequenced by immunoSEQ multiplex PCR, and TCRdb holds only the in-frame ones, with some missing. The table has 270,000 or so clones, around 90% seen once. The sequenced sample consisted of peripheral blood. The rearrangement links TRBV11-3 to TRBJ2-7; TRBD1 is a possible D gene (5 bases). This clonotype was obtained from a woman between 40 and 50 years old who had recovered from COVID-19. CDR3 bases: TGTGCCAGCAGCACCAACTCTCTGGGGCACGAGCAGTACTTC. It encodes CASSTNSLGHEQYF.